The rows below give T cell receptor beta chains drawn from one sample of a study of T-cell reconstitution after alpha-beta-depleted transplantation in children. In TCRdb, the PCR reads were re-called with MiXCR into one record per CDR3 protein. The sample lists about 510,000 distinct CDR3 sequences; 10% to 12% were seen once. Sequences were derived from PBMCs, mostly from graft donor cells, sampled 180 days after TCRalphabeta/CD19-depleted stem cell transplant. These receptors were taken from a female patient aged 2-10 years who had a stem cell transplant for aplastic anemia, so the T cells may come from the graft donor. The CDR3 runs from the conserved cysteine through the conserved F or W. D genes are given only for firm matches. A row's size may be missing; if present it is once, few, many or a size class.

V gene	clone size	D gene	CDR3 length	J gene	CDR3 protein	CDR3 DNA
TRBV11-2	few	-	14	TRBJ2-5	CASSFYGWEETQYF	TGTGCCAGCAGCTTCTATGGGTGGGAAGAGACCCAGTACTTC
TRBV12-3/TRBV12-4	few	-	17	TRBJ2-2	CASNITPAGLNTGELFF	TGTGCCAGCAATATTACCCCAGCCGGTTTGAACACCGGGGAGCTGTTTTTT
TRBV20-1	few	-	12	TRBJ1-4	CSASRISEKLFF	TGCAGTGCTAGTAGGATCTCTGAAAAACTGTTTTTT
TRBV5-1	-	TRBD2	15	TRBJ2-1	CASSLSSGTNNEQFF	TGCGCCAGCAGCTTGTCTAGCGGGACTAACAATGAGCAGTTCTTC
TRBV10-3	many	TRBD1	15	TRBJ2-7	CAITQGQGENYEQYF	TGTGCCATCACCCAAGGACAGGGGGAAAACTACGAGCAGTACTTC
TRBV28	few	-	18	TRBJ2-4	CASSVPPGDSKAKNIQYF	TGTGCCAGCAGTGTCCCACCGGGGGACTCAAAAGCCAAAAACATTCAGTACTTC
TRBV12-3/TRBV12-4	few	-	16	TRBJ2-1	CASSTTETGTWDEQFF	TGTGCCAGCAGTACCACCGAGACAGGGACTTGGGATGAGCAGTTCTTC
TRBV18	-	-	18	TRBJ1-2	CASSPALRGAGLNYGYTF	TGTGCCAGCTCCCCCGCGCTGAGGGGCGCGGGTTTAAACTATGGCTACACCTTC
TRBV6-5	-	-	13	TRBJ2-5	CASSYGSPETQYF	TGTGCCAGCAGTTACGGCAGCCCAGAGACCCAGTACTTC
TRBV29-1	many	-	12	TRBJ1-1	CSVLTGGTEAFF	TGCAGCGTTCTCACCGGGGGCACTGAAGCTTTCTTT
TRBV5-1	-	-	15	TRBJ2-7	CASSPRGSGAYEQYF	TGCGCCAGCAGCCCCCGGGGTAGCGGTGCCTACGAGCAGTACTTC
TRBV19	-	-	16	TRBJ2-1	CASSIFRDRQRNEQFF	TGTGCCAGTAGTATTTTTAGGGACCGGCAGAGGAATGAGCAGTTCTTC
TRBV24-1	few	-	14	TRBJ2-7	CATSSRDTSYEQYF	TGTGCCACCAGTAGTCGGGACACCTCCTACGAGCAGTACTTC
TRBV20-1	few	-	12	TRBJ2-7	CSARRPGDEQYF	TGCAGTGCTAGGAGACCCGGGGATGAGCAGTACTTC
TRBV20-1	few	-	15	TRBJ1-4	CSARDFRGRNEKLFF	TGCAGTGCTAGAGATTTCCGGGGTCGGAATGAAAAACTGTTTTTT
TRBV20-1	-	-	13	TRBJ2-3	CSAGRLGGDTQYF	TGCAGTGCGGGTCGACTGGGCGGAGATACGCAGTATTTT